What follows is one TCR beta chain and its context. Its antigen remains unknown. V lost 6 bases and J lost 2; bases outside the gene matches: 4. Germline V lookup: CDR1 SNHLY, CDR2 FYNNEI. This CDR3 is built from 13 residues. This sample is part of a study of Ad26.COV2.S vaccination and SARS-CoV-2 variants. Study-level background: Administration of Ad26.COV2.S was intramuscular, either once or twice 56 days apart. Whole-study results and caveats: Vaccine recipients posted higher spike-specific TCR breadth than their placebo counterparts.

Measured with immunoSEQ multiplex PCR; TCRdb has only the in-frame clones, and not every one. Of over 450,000 clones listed, about 88% were seen once; the top ten hold 1.7%. The treatment: some 19 received Ad26.COV2.S at low or high dose, single or two shots; about five received placebo; per-sample allocation not given. Sampling happened 63 days after the first vaccine or placebo injection. The genes are TRBV2 and TRBJ2-7; 7 nucleotides line up with TRBD1. The source is a person between 18 and 65 years old who received the Ad26.COV2.S COVID-19 vaccine or a placebo. The sequenced sample was peripheral blood, obtained in a trial of Ad26.COV2.S vaccine versus placebo. The CDR3 spells CASSNRGTYEQYF. DNA for the CDR3: TGTGCCAGCAGCAACAGGGGAACCTACGAGCAGTACTTC.